The rows below give T cell receptor beta chains drawn from one sample of a study of PD-1 blockade in classical Hodgkin lymphoma. TCRdb's table, derived via immunoSEQ multiplex PCR, lists solely in-frame clones and lacks some. The sample consists of 25,000 to 30,000 clones, approximately 86% of them appearing once. The material sequenced was CD4+ T cells from blood, taken before the fourth cycle of nivolumab. These receptors originate from a human donor with classical Hodgkin lymphoma. Each CDR3 is given with its conserved first and last residue.

CDR3	V	J	length
CASCRGQQETQYF	TRBV7-9	TRBJ2-5	13
CAIRKAGGKETQYF	TRBV10-3	TRBJ2-5	14
CASSLYQSGYTF	TRBV5-4	TRBJ1-2	12
CASSATSRVYNEQFF	TRBV9	TRBJ2-1	15
CASSRVRGTSGAFF	TRBV11-2	TRBJ1-1	14
CASSLSPGELFF	TRBV7-9	TRBJ2-2	12
CASSPTGFVHTGELFF	TRBV5-6	TRBJ2-2	16
CASSPGPSYEQYF	TRBV7-8	TRBJ2-7	13
CASSFLLVEKLFF	TRBV28	TRBJ1-4	13
CASSLNLPPGDEQFF	TRBV7-3	TRBJ2-1	15
CSVEEIRGSSGNTIYF	TRBV29-1	TRBJ1-3	16
CASSVRGLMNTEAFF	TRBV7-2	TRBJ1-1	15
CASSGGQGALNEQFF	TRBV5-1	TRBJ2-1	15
CASSLGFTNGELFF	TRBV27	TRBJ2-2	14
CASSRGQVVHEQYF	TRBV5-4	TRBJ2-7	14
CASSFRDRDDYEQYF	TRBV7-9	TRBJ2-7	15
CASSIDRGQETQYF	TRBV5-4	TRBJ2-5	14
CASSAYTSYEQYF	TRBV6-1	TRBJ2-7	13
CASSLAGGGQFNEQFF	TRBV5-1	TRBJ2-1	16
CASSAGQITGELFF	TRBV5-1	TRBJ2-2	14
CSSMGYNEQFF	TRBV20-1	TRBJ2-1	11
CASSRENTGELFF	TRBV2	TRBJ2-2	13